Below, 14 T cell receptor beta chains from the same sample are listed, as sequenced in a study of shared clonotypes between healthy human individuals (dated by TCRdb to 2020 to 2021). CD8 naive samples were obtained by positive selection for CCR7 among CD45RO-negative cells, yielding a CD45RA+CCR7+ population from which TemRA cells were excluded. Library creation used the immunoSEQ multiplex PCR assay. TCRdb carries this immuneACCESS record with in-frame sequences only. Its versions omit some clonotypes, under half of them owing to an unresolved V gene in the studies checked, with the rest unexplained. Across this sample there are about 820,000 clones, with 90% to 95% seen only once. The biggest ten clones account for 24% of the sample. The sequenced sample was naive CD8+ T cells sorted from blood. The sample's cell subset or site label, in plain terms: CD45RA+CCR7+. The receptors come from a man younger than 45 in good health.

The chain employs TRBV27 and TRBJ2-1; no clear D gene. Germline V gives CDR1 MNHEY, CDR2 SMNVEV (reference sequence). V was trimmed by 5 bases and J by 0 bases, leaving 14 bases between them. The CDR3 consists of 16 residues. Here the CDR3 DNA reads TGTGCCAGCAGTAATTTAGGGATTAGCTCCTACAATGAGCAGTTCTTC. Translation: CASSNLGISSYNEQFF.

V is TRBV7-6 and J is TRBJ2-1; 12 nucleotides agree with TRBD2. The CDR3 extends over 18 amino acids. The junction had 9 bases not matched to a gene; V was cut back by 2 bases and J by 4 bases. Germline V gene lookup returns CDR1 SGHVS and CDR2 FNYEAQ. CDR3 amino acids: CASSLPATSGRTYNEQFF. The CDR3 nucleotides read TGTGCCAGCAGCTTACCCGCGACTAGCGGGAGAACATACAATGAGCAGTTCTTC.

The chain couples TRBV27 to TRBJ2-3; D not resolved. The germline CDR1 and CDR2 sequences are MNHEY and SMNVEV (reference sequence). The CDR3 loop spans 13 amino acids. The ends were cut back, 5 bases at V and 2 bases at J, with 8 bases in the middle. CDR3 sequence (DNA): TGTGCCAGCAGTGATATCTTCACAGATACGCAGTATTTT. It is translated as CASSDIFTDTQYF.

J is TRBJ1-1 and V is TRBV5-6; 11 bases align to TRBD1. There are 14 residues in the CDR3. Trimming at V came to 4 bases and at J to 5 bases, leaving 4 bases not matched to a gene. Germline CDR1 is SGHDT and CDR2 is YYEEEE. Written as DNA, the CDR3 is TGTGCCAGCAGCATGGGACAGGGGGGGACTGAAGCTTTCTTT. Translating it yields CASSMGQGGTEAFF.

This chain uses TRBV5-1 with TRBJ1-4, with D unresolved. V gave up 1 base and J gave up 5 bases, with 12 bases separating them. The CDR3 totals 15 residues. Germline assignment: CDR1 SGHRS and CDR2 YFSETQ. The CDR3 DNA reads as TGCGCCAGCAGCTTGAACGGGTATGCCAATGAAAAACTGTTTTTT. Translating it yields CASSLNGYANEKLFF.

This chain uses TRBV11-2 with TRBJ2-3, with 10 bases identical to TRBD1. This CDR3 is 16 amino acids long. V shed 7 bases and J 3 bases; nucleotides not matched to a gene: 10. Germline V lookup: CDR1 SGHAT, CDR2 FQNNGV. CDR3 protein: CASTYPGTGETDTQYF. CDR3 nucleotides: TGTGCCAGCACCTACCCCGGGACAGGGGAAACAGATACGCAGTATTTT.

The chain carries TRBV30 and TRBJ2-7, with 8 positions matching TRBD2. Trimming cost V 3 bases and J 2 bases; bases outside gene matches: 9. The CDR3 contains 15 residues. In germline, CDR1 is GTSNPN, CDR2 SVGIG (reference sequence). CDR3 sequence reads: CAWSGAGGPAYEQYF. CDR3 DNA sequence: TGTGCCTGGAGCGGCGCGGGAGGCCCCGCCTACGAGCAGTACTTC.

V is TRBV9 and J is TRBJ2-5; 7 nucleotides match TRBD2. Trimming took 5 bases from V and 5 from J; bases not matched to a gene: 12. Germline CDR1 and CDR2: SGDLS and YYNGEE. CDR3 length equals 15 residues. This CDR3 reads CASSGEGGRVETQYF. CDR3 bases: TGTGCCAGCAGTGGAGAGGGAGGGAGGGTTGAGACCCAGTACTTC.

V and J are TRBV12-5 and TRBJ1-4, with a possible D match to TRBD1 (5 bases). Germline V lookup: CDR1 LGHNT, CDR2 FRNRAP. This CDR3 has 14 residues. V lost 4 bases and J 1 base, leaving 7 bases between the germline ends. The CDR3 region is CASGSRGTNEKLFF. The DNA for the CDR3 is TGTGCTAGTGGTTCAAGGGGAACTAATGAAAAACTGTTTTTT.

The CDR3 DNA reads TGTGCCAGCACCCGGGGGGACAGAAACCAAGAGACCCAGTACTTC. This gives the protein CASTRGDRNQETQYF. V gene TRBV28 combines with J gene TRBJ2-5, with D perhaps matching TRBD1 or TRBD2 (7 bases each). The length of the CDR3 is 15 residues. Trimming removed 7 bases at V and 0 bases at J, with 15 bases between. Germline V gives CDR1 MDHEN, CDR2 SYDVKM.

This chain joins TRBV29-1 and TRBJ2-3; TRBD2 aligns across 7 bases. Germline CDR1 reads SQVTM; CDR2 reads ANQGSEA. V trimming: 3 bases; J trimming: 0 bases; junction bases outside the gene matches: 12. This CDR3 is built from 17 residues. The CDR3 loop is CSVDGRASGDSTDTQYF. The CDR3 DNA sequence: TGCAGCGTTGATGGTCGGGCTAGCGGAGATAGCACAGATACGCAGTATTTT.

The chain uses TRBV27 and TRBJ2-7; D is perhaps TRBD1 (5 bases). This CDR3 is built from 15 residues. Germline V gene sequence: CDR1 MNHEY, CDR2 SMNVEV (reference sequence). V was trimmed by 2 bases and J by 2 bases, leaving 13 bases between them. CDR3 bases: TGTGCCAGCAGTTTAAAGGGGATGTCAGCCTACGAGCAGTACTTC. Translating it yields CASSLKGMSAYEQYF.

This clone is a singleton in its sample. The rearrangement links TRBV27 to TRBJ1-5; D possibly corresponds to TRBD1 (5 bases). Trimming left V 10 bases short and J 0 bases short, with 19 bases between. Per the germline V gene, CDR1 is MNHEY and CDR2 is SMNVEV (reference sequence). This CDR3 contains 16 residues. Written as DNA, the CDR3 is TGTGCCACCCAGGCTCATTGGGGCGATAGCAATCAGCCCCAGCATTTT. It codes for CATQAHWGDSNQPQHF.

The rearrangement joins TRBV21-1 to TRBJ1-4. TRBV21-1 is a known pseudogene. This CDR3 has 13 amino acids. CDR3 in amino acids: CASSKLAGEKLFF. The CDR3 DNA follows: TGTGCCAGCAGCAAACTGGCGGGTGAAAAACTGTTTTTT.